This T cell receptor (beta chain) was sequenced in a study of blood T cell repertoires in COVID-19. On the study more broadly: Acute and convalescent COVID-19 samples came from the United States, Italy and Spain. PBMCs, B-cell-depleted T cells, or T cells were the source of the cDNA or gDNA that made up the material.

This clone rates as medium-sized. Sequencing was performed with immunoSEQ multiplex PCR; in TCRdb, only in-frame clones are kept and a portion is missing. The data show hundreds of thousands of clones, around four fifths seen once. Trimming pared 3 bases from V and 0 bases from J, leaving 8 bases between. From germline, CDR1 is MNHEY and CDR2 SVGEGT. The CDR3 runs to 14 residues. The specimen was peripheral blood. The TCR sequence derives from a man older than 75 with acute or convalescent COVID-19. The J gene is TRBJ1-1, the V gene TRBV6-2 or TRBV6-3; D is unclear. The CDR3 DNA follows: TGTGCCAGCAGTTATGGCCTCATGAACACTGAAGCTTTCTTT. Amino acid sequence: CASSYGLMNTEAFF.